The rows below give T cell receptor beta chains drawn from one sample of a study of T cells after yellow fever vaccination. In TCRdb, the 5' RACE reads were re-called with MiXCR into one record per CDR3 protein. Among approximately 550,000 distinct CDR3 sequences listed, 15% to 20% were seen once. This sample comprised PBMCs, obtained 15 days after the yellow fever booster vaccination. These receptors originate from a man aged 30 to 39 who received the YFV17D yellow fever vaccine. CDR3s include the opening cysteine and the closing phenylalanine or tryptophan. A D gene is named only where the DNA matches it firmly. Clone size is stated in some rows and not others, as once, few, many or a class when expanded.

D gene: NA; clone size: NA; V gene: TRBV29-1; J gene: TRBJ2-3; CDR3 DNA: TGCAGCGTTGGTGGGAGGTTATCAGATACGCAGTATTTT; CDR3 protein: CSVGGRLSDTQYF
D gene: NA; clone size: once; V gene: TRBV30; J gene: TRBJ2-3; CDR3 DNA: TGTGCCTGGAGTGTATCCAGGGATACGCAGTATTTT; CDR3 protein: CAWSVSRDTQYF
D gene: NA; clone size: NA; V gene: TRBV18; J gene: TRBJ2-1; CDR3 DNA: TGTGCCAGCTCCCCGGGCCTGGGGACATACAATGAGCAGTTCTTC; CDR3 protein: CASSPGLGTYNEQFF
D gene: TRBD1; clone size: NA; V gene: TRBV4-3; J gene: TRBJ1-2; CDR3 DNA: TGCGCCAGCAGCCAAGACTCAGGGGGCGACTATGGCTACACCTTC; CDR3 protein: CASSQDSGGDYGYTF
D gene: NA; clone size: NA; V gene: TRBV6-5; J gene: TRBJ1-5; CDR3 DNA: TGTGCCAGCAGTTACTGGGCTGGACAGCCCCAGCATTTT; CDR3 protein: CASSYWAGQPQHF
D gene: TRBD2; clone size: few; V gene: TRBV5-4; J gene: TRBJ2-7; CDR3 DNA: TGTGCCAGCAGCTATAGCGGGATCGTATACGAGCAGTACTTC; CDR3 protein: CASSYSGIVYEQYF
D gene: NA; clone size: few; V gene: TRBV4-3; J gene: TRBJ2-2; CDR3 DNA: TGCGCCAGCAGCCCGGGCCTGGGAAAGCACACCGGGGAGCTGTTTTTT; CDR3 protein: CASSPGLGKHTGELFF
D gene: NA; clone size: many; V gene: TRBV29-1; J gene: TRBJ2-5; CDR3 DNA: TGCAGCGTTGCTTCCGGGTACCAAGAGACCCAGTACTTC; CDR3 protein: CSVASGYQETQYF
D gene: NA; clone size: few; V gene: TRBV7-9; J gene: TRBJ2-3; CDR3 DNA: TGTGCCACCACCTCCGACCGAGGGCCTACAGATACGCAGTATTTT; CDR3 protein: CATTSDRGPTDTQYF
D gene: TRBD2; clone size: NA; V gene: TRBV7-2; J gene: TRBJ2-7; CDR3 DNA: TGTGCCAGCAGCGGCACTAGCGGGAGTTTCCACGAGCAGTACTTC; CDR3 protein: CASSGTSGSFHEQYF
D gene: TRBD2; clone size: NA; V gene: TRBV30; J gene: TRBJ2-1; CDR3 DNA: TGTGCCTGGAGTTCCTCGGGGGGATTGCAGTTCTTC; CDR3 protein: CAWSSSGGLQFF
D gene: TRBD2; clone size: NA; V gene: TRBV7-9; J gene: TRBJ2-1; CDR3 DNA: TGTGCCAGCAGCTCGGAGACTAGCGAACAGAAGGATGAGCAGTTCTTC; CDR3 protein: CASSSETSEQKDEQFF
D gene: NA; clone size: few; V gene: TRBV15; J gene: TRBJ2-5; CDR3 DNA: TGTGCCACCAGCACAGGGGTTCAGGAGACCCAGTACTTC; CDR3 protein: CATSTGVQETQYF
D gene: NA; clone size: NA; V gene: TRBV5-1; J gene: TRBJ2-1; CDR3 DNA: TGCGCCAGCAGCTCGCTGGGGATAGCGGATTCCTACAATGAGCAGTTCTTC; CDR3 protein: CASSSLGIADSYNEQFF
D gene: NA; clone size: few; V gene: TRBV5-4; J gene: TRBJ2-4; CDR3 DNA: TGTGCCAGCAGCCGAGGGGATCATCGGAACATTCAGTACTTC; CDR3 protein: CASSRGDHRNIQYF
D gene: NA; clone size: few; V gene: TRBV7-2; J gene: TRBJ2-1; CDR3 DNA: TGTGCCAGCAGCCGACCCCGAAATGAGCAGTTCTTC; CDR3 protein: CASSRPRNEQFF
D gene: NA; clone size: NA; V gene: TRBV20-1; J gene: TRBJ2-5; CDR3 DNA: TGCAGTGCTATAGGGCCCACTATTGTCCCCCAAGAGACCCAGTACTTC; CDR3 protein: CSAIGPTIVPQETQYF
D gene: NA; clone size: few; V gene: TRBV7-9; J gene: TRBJ2-1; CDR3 DNA: TGTGCCAGCAGCACCCGGCCCAAGAGCTCCTACAATGAGCAGTTCTTC; CDR3 protein: CASSTRPKSSYNEQFF
D gene: NA; clone size: few; V gene: TRBV20-1; J gene: TRBJ2-4; CDR3 DNA: TGCAGTGTAGGAGGGGATACTCCCAAAAACATTCAGTACTTC; CDR3 protein: CSVGGDTPKNIQYF
D gene: NA; clone size: NA; V gene: TRBV4-3; J gene: TRBJ2-7; CDR3 DNA: TGCGCCAGCAGCCAAGATTGGGGGGACTACGAGCAGTACTTC; CDR3 protein: CASSQDWGDYEQYF
D gene: NA; clone size: NA; V gene: TRBV20-1; J gene: TRBJ1-6; CDR3 DNA: TGCTGCGTCTGGGGCCAGGGACCGGGGTTGGTGTCACCCCTCCACTTT; CDR3 protein: CCVWGQGPGLVSPLHF
D gene: TRBD1; clone size: NA; V gene: TRBV6-1; J gene: TRBJ2-7; CDR3 DNA: TGTGCCAGCAGTGAAGGCGGGACAGGTTACTACGAGCAGTACTTC; CDR3 protein: CASSEGGTGYYEQYF
D gene: NA; clone size: few; V gene: TRBV20-1; J gene: TRBJ2-1; CDR3 DNA: TGCAGTGCTAGGAAAGGGATACCCTACAATGAGCAGTTCTTC; CDR3 protein: CSARKGIPYNEQFF
D gene: NA; clone size: few; V gene: TRBV12-3/TRBV12-4; J gene: TRBJ2-7; CDR3 DNA: TGTGCCAGCAGTCGTACTAGATTCGAGCAGTACTTC; CDR3 protein: CASSRTRFEQYF
D gene: NA; clone size: NA; V gene: TRBV13; J gene: TRBJ2-2; CDR3 DNA: TGTGCCAGCAGCTACGACAGGCTGCCCGGGGAGCTGTTTTTT; CDR3 protein: CASSYDRLPGELFF
D gene: NA; clone size: NA; V gene: TRBV11-1; J gene: TRBJ2-4; CDR3 DNA: TGTGCCAGCAGCCCCCCTGAGACCATCAGCCAAGCCAAAAACATTCAGTACTTC; CDR3 protein: CASSPPETISQAKNIQYF
D gene: NA; clone size: NA; V gene: TRBV20-1; J gene: TRBJ2-7; CDR3 DNA: TGCAGTGCTCCCCGGGCGGGCAGCACCTACGAGCAGTACTTC; CDR3 protein: CSAPRAGSTYEQYF
D gene: NA; clone size: few; V gene: TRBV7-3; J gene: TRBJ2-3; CDR3 DNA: TGTGCCAGCAGCTTATGGGAAGTCACAGATACGCAGTATTTT; CDR3 protein: CASSLWEVTDTQYF
D gene: NA; clone size: NA; V gene: TRBV20-1; J gene: TRBJ2-3; CDR3 DNA: TGCAGCACGCGACTACCGTTAGTGGATACGCAGTATTTT; CDR3 protein: CSTRLPLVDTQYF
D gene: NA; clone size: NA; V gene: TRBV20-1; J gene: TRBJ2-1; CDR3 DNA: TGCAGTGCTAGAGCGTCCATTGGGGATGAGCAGTTCTTC; CDR3 protein: CSARASIGDEQFF
D gene: NA; clone size: few; V gene: TRBV29-1; J gene: TRBJ2-7; CDR3 DNA: TGCAGCCATGAAGTGGCGGACGCCCTAGCCTACGAGCAGTACTTC; CDR3 protein: CSHEVADALAYEQYF
D gene: TRBD1; clone size: NA; V gene: TRBV20-1; J gene: TRBJ2-2; CDR3 DNA: TGCAGTGCCAGACCGGGACAGGGGGCTCAAACCGGGGAGCTGTTTTTT; CDR3 protein: CSARPGQGAQTGELFF
D gene: TRBD1; clone size: few; V gene: TRBV24-1; J gene: TRBJ2-3; CDR3 DNA: TGTGCCACCAGTGACCGGGGACAGGGCCATACGCAGTATTTT; CDR3 protein: CATSDRGQGHTQYF
D gene: TRBD2; clone size: few; V gene: TRBV6-5; J gene: TRBJ2-5; CDR3 DNA: TGTGCCAGCAGTTACTCGATGGTCCAGCGGGAGGAGACCCAGTACTTC; CDR3 protein: CASSYSMVQREETQYF
D gene: TRBD2; clone size: NA; V gene: TRBV19; J gene: TRBJ2-5; CDR3 DNA: TGTGCCAGTAGTGCTAGCGGTAGCCAAGAGACCCAGTACTTC; CDR3 protein: CASSASGSQETQYF
D gene: NA; clone size: few; V gene: TRBV3-1; J gene: TRBJ1-1; CDR3 DNA: TGTGCCAGCAGTCGGGGGTCAGGGATATTCACTGAAGCTTTCTTT; CDR3 protein: CASSRGSGIFTEAFF
D gene: NA; clone size: few; V gene: TRBV20-1; J gene: TRBJ2-5; CDR3 DNA: TGCAGTGCTAGAGTTCGGACCCCCCTGGGGACCCAGTACTTC; CDR3 protein: CSARVRTPLGTQYF
D gene: TRBD2; clone size: NA; V gene: TRBV15; J gene: TRBJ2-1; CDR3 DNA: TGTGCCACCAGCAGAGTAGCGGGAGCGCCGGGTGAGCAGTTCTTC; CDR3 protein: CATSRVAGAPGEQFF
D gene: NA; clone size: few; V gene: TRBV7-2; J gene: TRBJ2-1; CDR3 DNA: TGTGCCAGCAGCTTTCGTAGCTCCGGGGAGCAGTTCTTC; CDR3 protein: CASSFRSSGEQFF
D gene: TRBD2; clone size: NA; V gene: TRBV7-9; J gene: TRBJ2-2; CDR3 DNA: TGTGCCAGCAGCTTACTAGCGGGACAGAACACCGGGGAGCTGTTTTTT; CDR3 protein: CASSLLAGQNTGELFF
D gene: NA; clone size: few; V gene: TRBV4-2; J gene: TRBJ2-1; CDR3 DNA: TGTGCCAGCAGCCAAGAGAAGAGCTTCTTCAATGAGCAGTTCTTC; CDR3 protein: CASSQEKSFFNEQFF
D gene: NA; clone size: NA; V gene: TRBV29-1; J gene: TRBJ2-1; CDR3 DNA: TGCAGTGCTCTCCCACCCGCGGGGTTTGAGCAGTTCTTC; CDR3 protein: CSALPPAGFEQFF